The T cell receptor (beta chain) under discussion was sequenced for a study of beta chain features in type 1 diabetes. The CDR3 runs 14 residues. Germline V gives CDR1 LNHDA, CDR2 SQIVND (reference sequence). V lost 5 bases to trimming and J lost 5 bases; unmatched junction nucleotides: 4. On this clone itself: Other DNA sequences in this sample translate to the same CDR3.

Expressed TCRB transcripts were sequenced because the isolated RNA had all been reverse transcribed beforehand. Sequencing was performed with immunoSEQ multiplex PCR; in TCRdb, only in-frame clones are kept and a portion is missing. The data show under 400,000 clones, with 11% to 15% seen just once and around 7% held by the top ten. What was sequenced was central memory CD4+ T cells from blood. V usage is TRBV19 and J usage is TRBJ2-5; 11 bases fit TRBD1. The source is a man in his thirties or forties in good health. The CDR3 DNA follows: TGTGCCAGTAGTCGGACAGGGGGCGACGAGACCCAGTACTTC. It is translated as CASSRTGGDETQYF.